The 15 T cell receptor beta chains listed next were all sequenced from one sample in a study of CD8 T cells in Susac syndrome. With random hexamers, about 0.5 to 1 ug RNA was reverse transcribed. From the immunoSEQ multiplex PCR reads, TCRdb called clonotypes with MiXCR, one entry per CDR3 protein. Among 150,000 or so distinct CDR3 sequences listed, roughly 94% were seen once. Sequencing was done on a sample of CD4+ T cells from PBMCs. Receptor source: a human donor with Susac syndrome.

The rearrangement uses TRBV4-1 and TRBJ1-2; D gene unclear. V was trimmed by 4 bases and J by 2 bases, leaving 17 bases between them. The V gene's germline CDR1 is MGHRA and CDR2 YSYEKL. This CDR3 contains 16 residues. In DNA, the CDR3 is TGCGCCAGCAGCCCGACTACGGGCAGGCTCAACTATGGCTACACCTTC. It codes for CASSPTTGRLNYGYTF.

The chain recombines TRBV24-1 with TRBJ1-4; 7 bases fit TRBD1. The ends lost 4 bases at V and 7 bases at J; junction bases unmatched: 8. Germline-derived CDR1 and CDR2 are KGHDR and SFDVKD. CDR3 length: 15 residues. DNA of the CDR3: TGTGCCACCAGTGACCCAGGGGGAGATACTGAAAAACTGTTTTTT. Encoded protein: CATSDPGGDTEKLFF.

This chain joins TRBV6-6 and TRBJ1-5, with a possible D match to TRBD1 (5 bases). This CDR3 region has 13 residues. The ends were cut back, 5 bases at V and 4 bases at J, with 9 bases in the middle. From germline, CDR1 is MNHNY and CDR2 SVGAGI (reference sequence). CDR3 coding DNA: TGTGCCAGCAGTAGGGCAGGGAATCAGCCCCAGCATTTT. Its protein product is CASSRAGNQPQHF.

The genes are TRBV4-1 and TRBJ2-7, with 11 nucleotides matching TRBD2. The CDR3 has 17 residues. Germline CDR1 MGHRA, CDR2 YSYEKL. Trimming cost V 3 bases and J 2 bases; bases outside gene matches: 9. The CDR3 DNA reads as TGCGCCAGCAGCCAGGGAACCTTAGCGGGAGGGCCCTACGAGCAGTACTTC. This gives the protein CASSQGTLAGGPYEQYF.

The CDR3: CASSPQGDPKEAFF. In nucleotides, the CDR3 is TGCGCCAGCAGTCCGCAGGGGGACCCAAAAGAAGCTTTCTTT. V and J are TRBV23-1 and TRBJ1-1, with 7 bases fitting TRBD1. TRBV23-1 is assigned to the ORF class and has an uncertain function. The CDR3 runs to 14 residues. Unmatched junction bases numbered 10, after V lost 4 bases and J lost 8 bases.

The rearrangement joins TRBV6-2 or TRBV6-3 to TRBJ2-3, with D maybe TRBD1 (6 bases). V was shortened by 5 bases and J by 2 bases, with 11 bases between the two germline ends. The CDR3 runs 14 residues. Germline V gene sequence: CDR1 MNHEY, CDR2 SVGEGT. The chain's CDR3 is CASSDNRATDTQYF. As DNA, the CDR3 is TGTGCCAGCAGTGACAACAGGGCCACAGATACGCAGTATTTT.

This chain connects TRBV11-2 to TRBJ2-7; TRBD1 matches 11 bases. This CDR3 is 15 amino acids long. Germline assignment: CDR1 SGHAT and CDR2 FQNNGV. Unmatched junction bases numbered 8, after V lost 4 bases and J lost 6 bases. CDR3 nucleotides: TGTGCCAGCAGCTCTCCTAGGACAGGGGGCGCCGAGCAGTACTTC. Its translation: CASSSPRTGGAEQYF.

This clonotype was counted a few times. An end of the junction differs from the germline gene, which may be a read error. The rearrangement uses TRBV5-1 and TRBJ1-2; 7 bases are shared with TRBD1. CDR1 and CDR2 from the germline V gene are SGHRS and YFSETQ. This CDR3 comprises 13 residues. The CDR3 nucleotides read TGTGCCAGCAGTTCCGGGACAGACTATGGCTACACCTTC. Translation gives CASSSGTDYGYTF. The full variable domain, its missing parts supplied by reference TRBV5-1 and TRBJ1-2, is KAGVTQTPRYLIKTRGQQVTLSCSPISGHRSVSWYQQTPGQGLQFLFEYFSETQRNKGNFPGRFSGRQFSNSRSEMNVSTLELGDSALYLCASSSGTDYGYTFGSGTRLTVV.

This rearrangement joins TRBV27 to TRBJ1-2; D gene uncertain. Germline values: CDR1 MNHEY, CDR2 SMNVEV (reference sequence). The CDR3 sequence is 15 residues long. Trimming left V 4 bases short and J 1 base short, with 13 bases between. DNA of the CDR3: TGTGCCAGCAGTTCCGGGATGAATATTAACTATGGCTACACCTTC. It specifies CASSSGMNINYGYTF.

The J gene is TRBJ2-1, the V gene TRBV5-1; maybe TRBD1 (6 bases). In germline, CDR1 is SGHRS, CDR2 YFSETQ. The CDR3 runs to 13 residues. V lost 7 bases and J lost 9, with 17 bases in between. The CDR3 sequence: CASSVQGTGEQFF. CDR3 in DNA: TGCGCCAGCTCTGTCCAGGGGACGGGTGAGCAGTTCTTC. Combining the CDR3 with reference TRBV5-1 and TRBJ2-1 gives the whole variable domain KAGVTQTPRYLIKTRGQQVTLSCSPISGHRSVSWYQQTPGQGLQFLFEYFSETQRNKGNFPGRFSGRQFSNSRSEMNVSTLELGDSALYLCASSVQGTGEQFFGPGTRLTVL.

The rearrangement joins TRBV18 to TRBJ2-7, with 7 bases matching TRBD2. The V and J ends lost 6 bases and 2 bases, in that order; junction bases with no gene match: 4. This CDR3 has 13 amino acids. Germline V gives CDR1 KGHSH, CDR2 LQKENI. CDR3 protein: CASSREVTYEQYF. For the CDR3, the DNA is TGTGCCAGCTCTCGGGAGGTTACCTACGAGCAGTACTTC.

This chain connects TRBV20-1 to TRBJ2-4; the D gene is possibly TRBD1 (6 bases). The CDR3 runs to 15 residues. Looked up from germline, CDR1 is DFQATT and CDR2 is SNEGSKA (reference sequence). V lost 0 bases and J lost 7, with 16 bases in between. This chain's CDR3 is CSARDFRQVGNIQYF. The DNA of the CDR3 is TGCAGTGCTAGAGATTTCCGACAGGTCGGGAACATTCAGTACTTC.

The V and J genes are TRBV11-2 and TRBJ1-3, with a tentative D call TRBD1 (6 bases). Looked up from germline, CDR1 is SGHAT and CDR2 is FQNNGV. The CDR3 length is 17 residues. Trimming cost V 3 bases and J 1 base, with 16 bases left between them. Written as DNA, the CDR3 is TGTGCCAGCAGCTTGGGGGGACAAGGTGTATCTGGAAACACCATATATTTT. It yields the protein CASSLGGQGVSGNTIYF.

This CDR3 reads CASIQGGHNEQFF. Written as DNA, the CDR3 is TGTGCCAGCATCCAGGGGGGACACAATGAGCAGTTCTTC. V usage is TRBV2 and J usage is TRBJ2-1, with D maybe TRBD1 (7 bases). The length of the CDR3 is 13 residues. Trimming removed 7 bases at V and 5 bases at J, with 12 bases between. Per germline, CDR1 SNHLY and CDR2 FYNNEI.

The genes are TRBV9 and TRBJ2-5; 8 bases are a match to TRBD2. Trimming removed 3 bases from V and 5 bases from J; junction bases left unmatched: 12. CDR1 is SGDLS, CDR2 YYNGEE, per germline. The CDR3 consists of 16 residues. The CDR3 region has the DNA TGTGCCAGCAGCGAGGGTGCTAGCGGGTGGCGGGAGACCCAGTACTTC. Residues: CASSEGASGWRETQYF.